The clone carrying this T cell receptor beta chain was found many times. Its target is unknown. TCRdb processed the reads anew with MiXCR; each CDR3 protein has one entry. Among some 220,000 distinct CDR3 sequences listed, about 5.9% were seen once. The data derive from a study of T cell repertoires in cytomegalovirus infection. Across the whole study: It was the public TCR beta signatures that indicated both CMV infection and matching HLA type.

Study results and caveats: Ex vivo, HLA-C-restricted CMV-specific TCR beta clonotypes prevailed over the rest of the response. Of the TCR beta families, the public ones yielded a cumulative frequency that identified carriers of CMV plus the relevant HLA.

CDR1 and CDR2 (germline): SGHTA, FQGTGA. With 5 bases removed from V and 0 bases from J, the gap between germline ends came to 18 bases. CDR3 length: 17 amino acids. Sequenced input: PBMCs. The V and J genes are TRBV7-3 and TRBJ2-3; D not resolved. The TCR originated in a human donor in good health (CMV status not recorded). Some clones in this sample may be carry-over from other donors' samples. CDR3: CASSPFTGHTSTDTQYF. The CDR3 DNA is TGTGCCAGCAGCCCCTTCACTGGTCACACGAGCACAGATACGCAGTATTTT.